Following are 17 T cell receptor beta chains from one sample sequenced in a study of T cell responses to AZD1222 COVID-19 vaccine. Profiling relied on immunoSEQ multiplex PCR, and the TCRdb table lists in-frame clones only, not all of them. The sample has 160,000 or so clones, about nine tenths seen once. The starting material was peripheral blood, obtained on day 0 of AZD1222 vaccination. These receptor sequences come from an adult in good health.

The CDR3 region is CASSLRTFYGYTF. Here the CDR3 DNA reads TGTGCCAGCAGTTTACGAACCTTCTATGGCTACACCTTC. This chain uses TRBV28 with TRBJ1-2; no clear D gene. V was shortened by 2 bases and J by 4 bases, with 8 bases between the two germline ends. The CDR3 extends over 13 amino acids. Germline values: CDR1 MDHEN, CDR2 SYDVKM.

V and J are TRBV30 and TRBJ1-1, with a tentative D call TRBD1 (6 bases). The V and J ends lost 3 bases and 1 base respectively, with 9 bases between them. Germline assignment: CDR1 GTSNPN and CDR2 SVGIG (reference sequence). This CDR3 has 13 amino acids. The CDR3 DNA is TGTGCCTGGAGCCTACAGGGGAACACTGAAGCTTTCTTT. Translated: CAWSLQGNTEAFF.

This chain joins TRBV5-6 and TRBJ2-3; D is unresolved. Per germline, CDR1 SGHDT and CDR2 YYEEEE. This CDR3 spans 14 amino acids. The V gene lost 2 bases and the J gene lost 4 bases, with 11 bases spanning the gap. CDR3 loop: CASSFRPVPDTQYF. CDR3 sequence (DNA): TGTGCCAGCAGCTTTCGTCCGGTCCCAGATACGCAGTATTTT.

J is TRBJ1-4 and V is TRBV5-1, with 7 bases that match TRBD1. Germline V gene data show CDR1 as SGHRS and CDR2 as YFSETQ. This CDR3 has 15 residues. V was pared by 0 bases and J by 4 bases, with 3 bases of the junction left unmatched. CDR3 sequence: CASSLEGQHNEKLFF. The CDR3 DNA follows: TGCGCCAGCAGCTTGGAGGGACAGCATAATGAAAAACTGTTTTTT.

The gene calls are TRBV19 and TRBJ1-1; 7 bases agree with TRBD1. V shed 7 bases, J shed 0 bases, and the junction held 5 bases outside the gene matches. CDR1 is LNHDA, CDR2 SQIVND, per germline (reference sequence). The CDR3 covers 14 residues. CDR3 sequence: CASTSDRVNTEAFF. In DNA, the CDR3 is TGTGCCAGTACCTCCGACAGGGTGAACACTGAAGCTTTCTTT.

A single count supports this clone. In the same sample, other DNA sequences code for this CDR3. V is TRBV5-1 and J is TRBJ2-5; D perhaps matches TRBD1 (6 bases). V lost 0 bases and J lost 3, with 6 bases in between. Germline CDR1 SGHRS, CDR2 YFSETQ. This CDR3 region has 13 residues. This chain's CDR3 is CASSLGQEETQYF. CDR3 sequence (DNA): TGCGCCAGCAGCTTGGGACAGGAAGAGACCCAGTACTTC.

The sample holds a few counts of this clone. The CDR3 sequence is CASSEQTSNTEAFF. The CDR3 DNA follows: TGTGCCAGCAGTGAACAGACCTCGAACACTGAAGCTTTCTTT. This sequence joins TRBV2 and TRBJ1-1; no clear D gene. Trimming took off 2 bases at V and 1 base at J, with 8 bases between the two ends. This CDR3 is built from 14 residues. Germline CDR1 reads SNHLY; CDR2 reads FYNNEI.

The J gene is TRBJ2-7, the V gene TRBV28, with 15 positions matching TRBD2. Germline CDR1 and CDR2: MDHEN and SYDVKM. V shed 5 bases and J 4 bases; nucleotides not matched to a gene: 15. The CDR3 is made up of 19 amino acids. CDR3 sequence reads: CASSPWTSGGARFHYEQYF. CDR3 nucleotide sequence: TGTGCCAGCAGTCCCTGGACTAGCGGGGGGGCAAGGTTCCATTACGAGCAGTACTTC.

The chain is built from TRBV19 and TRBJ1-4; D is unresolved. The CDR3 runs to 15 residues. The V end lost 8 bases, the J end lost 4 bases, and 17 bases lay between the germline ends. Germline-derived CDR1 and CDR2 are LNHDA and SQIVND (reference sequence). The CDR3 nucleotides are TGTGCCAGTTCCGATCGTGTCAGCTTTAATGAAAAACTGTTTTTT. It encodes CASSDRVSFNEKLFF.

The chain carries TRBV25-1 and TRBJ1-1, with 8 bases aligning to TRBD1. The CDR3 runs to 14 residues. Germline CDR1 is MGHDK and CDR2 is SYGVNS. The V segment lost 6 bases and the J segment 2 bases; nucleotides outside the gene matches: 5. The CDR3 region has the DNA TGTGCCAGCAGAGGGACAGGACGAAACACTGAAGCTTTCTTT. It codes for CASRGTGRNTEAFF.

The chain couples TRBV29-1 to TRBJ1-4; 8 bases are a match to TRBD1. The germline V gene has CDR1 SQVTM and CDR2 ANQGSEA. V lost 3 bases, J lost 0 bases, and 3 bases stayed unmatched. The CDR3 length is 15 residues. The CDR3 sequence is CSVEGTGPTNEKLFF. CDR3 nucleotides: TGCAGCGTTGAGGGGACAGGCCCAACTAATGAAAAACTGTTTTTT.

The V and J genes are TRBV7-2 and TRBJ1-4; D is undetermined. The V gene's germline CDR1 is SGHTA and CDR2 FQGNSA. The germline V and J ends were trimmed by 4 bases and 7 bases, with 10 bases remaining between them. CDR3 size: 13 residues. The DNA of the CDR3 is TGTGCCAGCAGCTCCTCAATCAGTGAAAAACTGTTTTTT. Amino acids: CASSSSISEKLFF.

DNA for the CDR3: TGTGCCATCAGTGCCACGACAGGGGACAATCAGCCCCAGCATTTT. It translates to CAISATTGDNQPQHF. The genes are TRBV10-3 and TRBJ1-5; TRBD1 matches at 8 bases. V shed 4 bases and J 3 bases; nucleotides not matched to a gene: 5. The CDR3 length is 15 residues. CDR1 ENHRY and CDR2 SYGVKD come from the germline V gene.

The CDR3 DNA reads as TGTGCCAGCAGCTTAGCAACGGCTGGGGAGCAGTTCTTC. Its translation is CASSLATAGEQFF. This chain connects TRBV11-3 to TRBJ2-1; D gene ambiguous. The ends were cut back, 1 base at V and 10 bases at J, with 11 bases in the middle. Germline CDR1 reads SGHNT; CDR2 reads YENEEA. The length of the CDR3 is 13 residues.

This clone was seen once. The chain is built from TRBV7-9 and TRBJ1-2, with 8 bases fitting TRBD1. The CDR3 runs to 16 residues. From germline, CDR1 is SEHNR and CDR2 FQNEAQ (reference sequence). V lost 4 bases to trimming and J lost 4 bases; unmatched junction nucleotides: 11. Written as DNA, the CDR3 is TGTGCCAGCAGCTACTTGACAGGGGCGGTCGGCTATGGCTACACCTTC. Its translation: CASSYLTGAVGYGYTF.

The chain links TRBV25-1 to TRBJ2-7; unclear D gene. The germline V and J ends were trimmed by 2 bases and 2 bases, with 10 bases remaining between them. The CDR3 contains 14 residues. Germline CDR1 reads MGHDK; CDR2 reads SYGVNS. The CDR3 DNA sequence: TGTGCCAGCAGTGAACCTTCGGAGACCTACGAGCAGTACTTC. It specifies CASSEPSETYEQYF.

This chain uses TRBV19 with TRBJ2-2; the D call may be TRBD1 or TRBD2 (5 bases each). Trimming removed 3 bases from V and 2 bases from J, with 7 bases in between. Germline-derived CDR1 and CDR2 are LNHDA and SQIVND (reference sequence). This CDR3 has 14 amino acids. The CDR3 sequence is CASSIGGNTGELFF. The CDR3 DNA sequence: TGTGCCAGTAGTATTGGGGGAAACACCGGGGAGCTGTTTTTT.